This record looks at one T cell receptor (beta chain) sequence and its context. The sample holds many counts of this clonotype. Its specific antigen is unknown. Nothing much larger sits one base from this clone, and base qualities are not available. Cut back by 3 bases and 7 bases, the V and J ends lie 14 bases apart. The CDR3 numbers 15 residues from cysteine through phenylalanine. Only the CDR3 portion is preserved as DNA: 45 bases, with reading frame beginning at the first base. The germline V gene supplies CDR1 SGHRS and CDR2 YFSETQ. Sequencing instrument: Illumina HiSeq 2500. TCR beta libraries were prepared by quantitative 5'-RACE with molecular barcodes. In the original analysis: A new computational method based on a probabilistic model of VDJ rearrangement was used to identify disease-linked TCR variants. The raw public data were reprocessed by TCRdb itself: fastp quality trimming at Q25, MiXCR clonotype calling, in-frame beta chains only. Every entry covers one CDR3 protein and lists the most common genes and DNA from its rows. Clone size and V and J calls follow TCRdb, not the original study. The sample table shows under 150,000 distinct CDR3 sequences, and about a tenth are seen once. Of the sample, approximately 3.4% is held by the ten largest clones.

The data are from a study of CD8 T cells in ankylosing spondylitis (TCRdb year 2017). The study in broad terms: To find TCR variants linked to disease, the study profiled T cell receptor beta repertoires in ankylosing spondylitis patients and healthy donors. Peripheral blood samples were taken, and synovial fluid was additionally collected from ankylosing spondylitis patients. The full study cohort was made up of about two dozen ankylosing spondylitis patients and over 90 healthy donors.

Findings and caveats that apply to the study as a whole: The disease-linked clones were reported as significantly enriched in matched synovial fluid samples from ankylosing spondylitis patients. Some of the motif variants had been reported before in the synovial fluid and blood of reactive arthritis patients, a finding that suggests common disease-initiation mechanisms. Blood from ankylosing spondylitis patients appeared to be characterized by a TCR beta motif composed of under ten highly homologous amino acid variants. In peripheral blood, the disease-linked clones were found at relatively low frequencies and had a CD8+ phenotype.

The source material was blood, either unsorted or a sorted T cell fraction (not recorded which). This clonotype was sampled from a male donor with ankylosing spondylitis or in good health (not recorded which). The V gene is TRBV5-1 and the J gene is TRBJ1-6, and possibly TRBD1, on 6 matching bases. The sequenced DNA is TGCGCCAGCAGCTCCCGCGGACAGCGCAATTCACCCCTCCACTTT. This codes for CASSSRGQRNSPLHF.